A single sample gave rise to the 9 T cell receptor beta chains below, sequenced in a study of cytomegalovirus exposure and HLA in healthy donors. The assay was immunoSEQ multiplex PCR, and TCRdb's table has in-frame clones only and misses some. The table lists 100,000 to 150,000 clones, 80% to 90% of them singletons. Sequences were obtained from PBMCs. These receptors were collected from a woman aged 18-30 years in good health and CMV-seronegative.

The chain uses TRBV19 and TRBJ2-1; 12 bases fit TRBD2. The CDR3 runs 15 residues. Germline V CDR1 and CDR2: LNHDA, SQIVND (reference sequence). The junction had 7 bases not matched to a gene; V was cut back by 4 bases and J by 9 bases. The CDR3 region has the DNA TGTGCCAGTAGTAGGCTAGCGGGAGGGCCAGGTGAGCAGTTCTTC. It encodes CASSRLAGGPGEQFF.

The genes are TRBV5-5 and TRBJ1-5; no clear D. Trimming removed 2 bases from V and 0 bases from J, with 12 bases in between. From germline, CDR1 is SGHKS and CDR2 YYEKEE (reference sequence). This CDR3 region has 16 residues. In DNA form, the CDR3 reads TGTGCCAGCAGCTTCGCCCCAGGATATAGCAATCAGCCCCAGCATTTT. Its protein is CASSFAPGYSNQPQHF.

This chain joins TRBV11-3 and TRBJ2-1; D is possibly TRBD2 (6 bases). The V gene lost 1 base and the J gene lost 2 bases, with 6 bases spanning the gap. The length of the CDR3 is 14 residues. Germline lookup yields CDR1 SGHNT and CDR2 YENEEA. The CDR3 DNA reads TGTGCCAGCAGCTTAGGCGGGACCTACAATGAGCAGTTCTTC. This sequence encodes CASSLGGTYNEQFF.

This chain connects TRBV4-1 to TRBJ2-5, with 9 bases matching TRBD1. The V gene's germline CDR1 is MGHRA and CDR2 YSYEKL. V was pared by 5 bases and J by 1 base, with 5 bases of the junction left unmatched. CDR3 size: 15 residues. CDR3 sequence reads: CASSWDRAPQETQYF. CDR3 coding DNA: TGCGCCAGCAGCTGGGACAGGGCGCCCCAAGAGACCCAGTACTTC.

The genes are TRBV10-2 and TRBJ1-6, with D possibly TRBD1 on 5 matching bases. V shed 5 bases and J shed 9 bases, with 20 bases lying between them. CDR1 is WSHSY and CDR2 is SAAADI in the germline V gene. The CDR3 extends over 16 amino acids. CDR3 in DNA: TGCGCCAGCAGTTGGGGGGTAGAAACTTTCAGTTCACCCCTCCACTTT. Its protein product is CASSWGVETFSSPLHF.

The chain is built from TRBV6-5 and TRBJ2-7, with D perhaps matching TRBD1 (6 bases). V was trimmed by 6 bases and J by 2 bases, leaving 14 bases between them. The CDR3 spans 14 residues. Germline CDR1 is MNHEY and CDR2 is SVGAGI. CDR3 residues: CASSETGRTYEQYF. The CDR3 DNA sequence: TGTGCCAGCAGCGAAACAGGGCGCACCTACGAGCAGTACTTC.

The genes are TRBV7-9 and TRBJ1-1, with D tentatively TRBD1 (6 bases). V lost 1 base and J lost 1, with 13 bases in between. The CDR3 has 16 residues. CDR1 and CDR2 from the germline V gene are SEHNR and FQNEAQ (reference sequence). The CDR3 reads CASSLVRGMRNTEAFF. The CDR3 DNA follows: TGTGCCAGCAGCTTAGTTAGGGGGATGAGGAACACTGAAGCTTTCTTT.

The genes are TRBV5-6 and TRBJ2-3, with TRBD2 identical over 7 bases. Germline CDR1 is SGHDT and CDR2 is YYEEEE. This CDR3 has 14 residues. J lost 0 bases, V lost 5 bases, and 3 bases had no gene match. The CDR3 region is CASSKRGSTDTQYF. CDR3 in DNA: TGTGCCAGCAGTAAGCGGGGAAGCACAGATACGCAGTATTTT.

This chain uses TRBV9 with TRBJ2-3; D is perhaps TRBD2 (7 bases). Germline assignment: CDR1 SGDLS and CDR2 YYNGEE. V was pared by 3 bases and J by 0 bases, with 11 bases between. The CDR3 sequence is 15 residues long. The CDR3: CASSGAGASTDTQYF. In nucleotides, the CDR3 is TGTGCCAGCAGCGGCGCGGGGGCTAGCACAGATACGCAGTATTTT.